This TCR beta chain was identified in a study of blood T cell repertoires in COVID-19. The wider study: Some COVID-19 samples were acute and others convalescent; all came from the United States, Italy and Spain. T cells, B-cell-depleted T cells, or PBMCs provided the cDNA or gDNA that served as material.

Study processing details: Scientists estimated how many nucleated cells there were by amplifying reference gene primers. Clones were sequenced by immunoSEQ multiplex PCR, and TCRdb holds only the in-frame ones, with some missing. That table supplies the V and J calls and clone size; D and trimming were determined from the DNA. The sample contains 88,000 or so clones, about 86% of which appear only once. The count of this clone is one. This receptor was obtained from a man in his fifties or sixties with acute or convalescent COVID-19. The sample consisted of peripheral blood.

The DNA for the CDR3 is TGTGCCAGCAGCCAAGAGAGGGGCACAGGGGAAAAACTGTTTTTT. This encodes CASSQERGTGEKLFF. V usage is TRBV3-1 (or the pseudogene TRBV3-2) and J usage is TRBJ1-4, with a tentative D call TRBD1 (6 bases). CDR3 length: 15 residues. Trimming cost V 0 bases and J 8 bases, with 13 bases left between them. Per germline, CDR1 LGHDT and CDR2 YNNKEL (reference sequence).